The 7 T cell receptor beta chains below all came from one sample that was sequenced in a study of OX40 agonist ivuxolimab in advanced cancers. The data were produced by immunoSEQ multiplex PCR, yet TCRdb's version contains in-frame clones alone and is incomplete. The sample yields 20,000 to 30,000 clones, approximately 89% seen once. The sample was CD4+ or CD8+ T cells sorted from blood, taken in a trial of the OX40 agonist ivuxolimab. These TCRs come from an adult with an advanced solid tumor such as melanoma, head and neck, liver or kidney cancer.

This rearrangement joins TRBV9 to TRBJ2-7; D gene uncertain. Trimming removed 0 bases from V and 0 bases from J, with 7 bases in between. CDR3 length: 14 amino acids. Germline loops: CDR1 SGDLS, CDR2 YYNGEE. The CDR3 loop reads CASSVEDTSYEQYF. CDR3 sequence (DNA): TGTGCCAGCAGCGTAGAAGACACCTCCTACGAGCAGTACTTC.

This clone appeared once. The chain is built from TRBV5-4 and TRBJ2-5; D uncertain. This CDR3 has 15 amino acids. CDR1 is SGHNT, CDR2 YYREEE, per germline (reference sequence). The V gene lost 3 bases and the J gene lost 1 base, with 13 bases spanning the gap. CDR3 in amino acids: CASSYPGDRQETQYF. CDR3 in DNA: TGTGCCAGCAGCTACCCGGGCGACCGCCAAGAGACCCAGTACTTC.

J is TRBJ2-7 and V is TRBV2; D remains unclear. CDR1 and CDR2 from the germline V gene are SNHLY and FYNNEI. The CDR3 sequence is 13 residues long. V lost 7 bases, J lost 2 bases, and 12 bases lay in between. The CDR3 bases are TGTGCCAGCACCTCTATGAGAACCTACGAGCAGTACTTC. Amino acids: CASTSMRTYEQYF.

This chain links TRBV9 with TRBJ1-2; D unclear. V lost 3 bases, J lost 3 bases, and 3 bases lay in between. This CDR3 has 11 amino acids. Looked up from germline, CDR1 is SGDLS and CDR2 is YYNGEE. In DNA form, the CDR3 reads TGTGCCAGCAGCGGAGACTATGGCTACACCTTC. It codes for CASSGDYGYTF. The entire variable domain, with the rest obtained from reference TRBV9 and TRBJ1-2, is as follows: DSGVTQTPKHLITATGQRVTLRCSPRSGDLSVYWYQQSLDQGLQFLIQYYNGEERAKGNILERFSAQQFPDLHSELNLSSLELGDSALYFCASSGDYGYTFGSGTRLTVV.

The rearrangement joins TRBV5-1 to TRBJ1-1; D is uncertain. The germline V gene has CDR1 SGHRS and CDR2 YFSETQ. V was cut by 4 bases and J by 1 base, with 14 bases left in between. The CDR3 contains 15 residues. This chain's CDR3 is CASSGGKATNTEAFF. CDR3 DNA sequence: TGCGCCAGCAGCGGAGGTAAAGCCACGAACACTGAAGCTTTCTTT.

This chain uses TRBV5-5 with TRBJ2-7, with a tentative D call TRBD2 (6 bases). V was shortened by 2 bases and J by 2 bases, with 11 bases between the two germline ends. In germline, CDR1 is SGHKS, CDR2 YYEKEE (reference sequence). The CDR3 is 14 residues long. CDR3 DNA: TGTGCCAGCAGCTTCGGGGGAGACCCCTACGAGCAGTACTTC. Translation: CASSFGGDPYEQYF.

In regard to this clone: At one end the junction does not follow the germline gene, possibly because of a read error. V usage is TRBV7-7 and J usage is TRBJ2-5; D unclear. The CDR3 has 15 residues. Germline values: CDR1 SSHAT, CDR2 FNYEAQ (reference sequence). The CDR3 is CASSPATGMWETQYF. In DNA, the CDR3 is TGTGCTAGCAGCCCAGCGACGGGTATGTGGGAGACCCAGTACTTC.